This T cell receptor (beta chain) emerged from a study of vaccination and CD4 T cells after COVID-19. With respect to this clonotype: As yet, its antigen is unknown.

V lost 6 bases, J lost 6 bases, and 15 bases lay in between. Germline CDR1 reads SGHTA; CDR2 reads FQGNSA. The CDR3 runs 14 residues. As to treatment: approximately nine-day PBMC culture with coronavirus spike peptide pools or control peptides (ViraFEST assay). Before TCRs were sequenced, ViraFEST expanded antigen-specific T cells with peptide pools. The Oncomine TCR Beta short-read assay generated sequence data from the DNA of cultured CD4+ T cells. In TCRdb, the PCR reads were re-called with MiXCR into one record per CDR3 protein. The table includes approximately 22,000 distinct CDR3 sequences, under 65% detected once.

This specimen was CD4+ T cells from blood, cultured in vitro, taken after SARS-CoV-2 vaccination. The origin of this receptor is a human donor who received a COVID-19 vaccine. The chain uses TRBV7-2 and TRBJ1-3; no firm D call. The CDR3 bases are TGTGCCAGCAGACTGAACGTAGCCCCAAACACCATATATTTT. Translating gives CASRLNVAPNTIYF. The full variable domain, rest sourced from reference TRBV7-2 and TRBJ1-3, is GAGVSQSPSNKVTEKGKDVELRCDPISGHTALYWYRQSLGQGLEFLIYFQGNSAPDKSGLPSDRFSAERTGGSVSTLTIQRTQQEDSAVYLCASRLNVAPNTIYFGEGSWLTVV.